This T cell receptor beta chain comes out of a study of cytomegalovirus exposure and HLA in healthy donors. This CDR3 comprises 15 residues. In germline, CDR1 is LNHDA, CDR2 SQIVND (reference sequence). Regarding the study as a whole: Rarity marked most TCR sequences, yet some public TCRs occurred in many donors. An ancestry cluster, one associated with Asian ancestry, reportedly showed fewer N-insertions than the roughly 670-donor mean in a later analysis. Productive status was seen about 90% or about 30% of the time for most TCR beta V segments in an earlier analysis.

In the case of this clone: Its antigen is not known.

PCR was performed using 60 Vbeta and 13 Jbeta primers. Produced via immunoSEQ multiplex PCR; TCRdb's table is partial and in-frame only. The data contain roughly 130,000 clones, less than 85% of them singletons. Material for sequencing was PBMCs. The sequence was obtained from a man aged 30-40 years in good health and CMV-seronegative. This chain joins TRBV19 and TRBJ2-5; 7 bases are a match to TRBD1. The better agreement between TRBJ2-7 and the DNA end casts doubt on the J call. The CDR3 region is CASNDRESPTYEQYF. The CDR3 DNA reads TGTGCCAGTAACGACAGGGAATCTCCCACCTACGAGCAGTACTTC.